This T cell receptor (beta chain) was retrieved from a study of blood T cell repertoires in COVID-19 (dated by TCRdb to the early 2020s). About the investigation overall: The collaborator samples originated in the United States, Italy and Spain and spanned the acute and convalescent phases of COVID-19. The prospective study material was composed of cDNA or gDNA derived from T cells, B-cell-depleted T cells, or PBMCs. The dataset comprised deeply sampled blood TCRbeta repertoires from subjects exposed to, actively infected with, or recovered from COVID-19. A freely available public database, intended as a resource for researchers studying the immune response to SARS-CoV-2, is where the repertoires were released. The samples were drawn from the first 160 participants of the ongoing ImmuneRACE study and from roughly 1,300 subjects provided by 6 global collaborators. Nearly every sample came with metadata listing a de-identified subject ID, COVID-19 status, age in years and sex. Where available, HLA class I and class II types were obtained from metadata supplied by the sample provider rather than from assay-based typing. Overall study results and their limits: The quantity of clinical and demographic metadata differed by source and by participant and was supplied without curation.

The immunoSEQ Assay, a bias-controlled multiplex PCR, was used to amplify TCRbeta CDR3 regions from genomic DNA. The study's own analysis went as follows. Within the assay, amplification of reference gene primers was used to estimate how many nucleated cells each sample contained. To quantify the absolute abundance of each unique TCRbeta CDR3 rearrangement, sequence reads were collapsed and filtered. For each sample, productive Simpson clonality was calculated by taking the square root of Simpson's diversity index across productive rearrangements. Sourced from immuneACCESS, this table was stored by TCRdb with only in-frame sequences that have V and J called. A share of the clones is absent; for the studies checked, an unresolved V gene accounts for under half, and the remainder has no known explanation. V and J calls plus clone size are reproduced from that table; the DNA served to infer D and trimming. Counted in this sample were over 150,000 clones; about nine tenths of them appeared once. Of the sample, approximately 2% falls within the top ten clones.

The CDR3 covers 17 residues, taking in both the cysteine and the phenylalanine. CDR3 DNA only is kept here, 51 bases in frame from base 1. CDR1 MDHEN and CDR2 SYDVKM are derived from the germline V gene. V trim: 8 bases; J trim: 3 bases; unmatched bases: 14. Remarks on this clone: The antigen it recognizes is unknown. The record has no base qualities; no much larger clone is one base away.

Collaborating institutions collected whole blood in K2EDTA tubes following their own protocols. For TCRbeta analysis, collaborators shipped samples in one of three forms: frozen whole blood, isolated PBMCs, or DNA extracted from either of those sample types. The V gene is TRBV28 and the J gene is TRBJ2-3, with TRBD1 identical over 10 junction bases. The sequencing sample was made of peripheral blood. This TCR was recovered from a man aged 18-30 years with acute or convalescent COVID-19. The CDR3 in this case is CASLPTPGQGSTDTQYF. The sequence in DNA is TGTGCCAGCCTCCCGACCCCGGGACAGGGGAGTACAGATACGCAGTATTTT.